This T cell receptor (beta chain) derives from a study of PD-1 blockade in classical Hodgkin lymphoma. Study conclusions and caveats: Reports indicated that newly diagnosed patients had lower baseline TCR diversity than healthy donors did.

All the patients suffered relapse after autologous stem cell transplantation, and brentuximab vedotin exposure differed. With regard to this clone: What it binds is not known.

TCRdb's copy holds only in-frame clones and misses some; the assay was immunoSEQ multiplex PCR. The sample has over 10,000 clones, 91% seen once. The V and J ends lost 2 bases and 5 bases, in that order; junction bases with no gene match: 4. The germline gives CDR1 KGHSH, CDR2 LQKENI. The CDR3 runs to 14 residues. The chain is built from TRBV18 and TRBJ1-2; 8 nucleotides agree with TRBD1. Material: peripheral blood mononuclear cells (PBMCs), obtained at baseline. The origin of this receptor is a human donor with classical Hodgkin lymphoma. CDR3 region: CASSPRQGRYGYTF. The CDR3 DNA follows: TGTGCCAGCTCACCAAGACAGGGGAGATATGGCTACACCTTC.